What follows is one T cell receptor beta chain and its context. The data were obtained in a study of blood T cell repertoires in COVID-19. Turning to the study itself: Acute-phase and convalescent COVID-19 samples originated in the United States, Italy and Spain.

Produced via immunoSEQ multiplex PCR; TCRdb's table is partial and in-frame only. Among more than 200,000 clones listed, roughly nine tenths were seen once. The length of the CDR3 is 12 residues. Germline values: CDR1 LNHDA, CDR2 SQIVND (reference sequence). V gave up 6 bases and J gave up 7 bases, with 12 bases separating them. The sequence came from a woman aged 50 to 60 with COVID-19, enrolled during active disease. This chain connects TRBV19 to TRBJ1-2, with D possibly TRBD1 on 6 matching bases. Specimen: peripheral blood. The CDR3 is CASRHPTGGYTF. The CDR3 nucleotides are TGTGCCAGTAGACACCCGACAGGTGGCTACACCTTC.